The following is a T cell receptor beta chain sequence with its context. Generated by immunoSEQ multiplex PCR, the TCRdb table keeps only in-frame clones and is missing some. This repertoire shows approximately 20,000 clones, around 85% found once; its top ten account for 7.6%. This sample was taken from a study of T cell changes during pregnancy in multiple sclerosis. Per the germline V gene, CDR1 is SGHDT and CDR2 is YYEEEE. The CDR3 length is 17 residues. Trimming shortened V by 4 bases and J by 0 bases, and 20 bases separated the two germline ends. The receptor was derived from a female donor with multiple sclerosis, enrolled in a pregnancy study. The rearrangement uses TRBV5-6 and TRBJ2-7, with D perhaps matching TRBD2 (5 bases). The sequenced sample was CD8+ T cells from peripheral blood mononuclear cells, obtained before pregnancy. The CDR3 nucleotides are TGTGCCAGCAGCCCGTACCTAGCTCCTTCGGGCTCCTACGAGCAGTACTTC. Translation: CASSPYLAPSGSYEQYF. The variable domain in full, completed from reference TRBV5-6 and TRBJ2-7, reads DAGVTQSPTHLIKTRGQQVTLRCSPKSGHDTVSWYQQALGQGPQFIFQYYEEEERQRGNFPDRFSGHQFPNYSSELNVNALLLGDSALYLCASSPYLAPSGSYEQYFGPGTRLTVT.